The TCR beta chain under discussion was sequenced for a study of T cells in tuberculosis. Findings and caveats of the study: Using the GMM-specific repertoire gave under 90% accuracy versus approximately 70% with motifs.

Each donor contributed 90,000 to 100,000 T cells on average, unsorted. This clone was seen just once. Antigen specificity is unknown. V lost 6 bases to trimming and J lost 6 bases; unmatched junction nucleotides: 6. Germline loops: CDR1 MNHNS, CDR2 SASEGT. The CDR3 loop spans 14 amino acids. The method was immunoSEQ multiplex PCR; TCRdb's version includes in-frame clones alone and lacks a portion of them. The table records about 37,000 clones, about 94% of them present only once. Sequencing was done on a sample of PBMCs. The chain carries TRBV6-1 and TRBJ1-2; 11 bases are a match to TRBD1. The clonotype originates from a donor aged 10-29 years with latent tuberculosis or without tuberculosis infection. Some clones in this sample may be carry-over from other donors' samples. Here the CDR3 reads CASRRDRGVDGYTF. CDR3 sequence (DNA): TGTGCCAGCAGGAGGGACAGGGGGGTTGATGGCTACACCTTC.